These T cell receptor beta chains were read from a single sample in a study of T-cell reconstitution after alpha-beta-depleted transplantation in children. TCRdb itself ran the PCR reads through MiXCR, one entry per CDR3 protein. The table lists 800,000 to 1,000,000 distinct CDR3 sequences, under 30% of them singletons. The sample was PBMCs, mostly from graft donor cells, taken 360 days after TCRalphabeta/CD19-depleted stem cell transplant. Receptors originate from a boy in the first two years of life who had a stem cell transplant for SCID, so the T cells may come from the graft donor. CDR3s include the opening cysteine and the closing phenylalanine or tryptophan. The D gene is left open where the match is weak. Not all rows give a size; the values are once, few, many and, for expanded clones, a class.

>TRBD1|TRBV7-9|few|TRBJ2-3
TGTGCCAGCAGCCCCTGGACAGGCGTCACAGATACGCAGTATTTT
CASSPWTGVTDTQYF
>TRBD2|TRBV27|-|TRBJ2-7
TGTGCCAGCAGCTTCATAGGACTAGACTACGAGCAGTACTTC
CASSFIGLDYEQYF
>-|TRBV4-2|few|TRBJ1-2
TGTGCCAGCAGCCAAGATTGGCAGGGGGGCTACACCTTC
CASSQDWQGGYTF
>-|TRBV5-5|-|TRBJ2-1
TGTGCCAGCGGTTTTACAGCCTATCCCTACAATGAGCAGTTCTTC
CASGFTAYPYNEQFF
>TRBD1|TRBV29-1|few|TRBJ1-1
TGCAGCGCCGGCAGGGGGCGGGGGAACACTGAAGCTTTCTTT
CSAGRGRGNTEAFF
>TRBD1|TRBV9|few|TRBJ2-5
TGTGCCAGCAGCGTAGCCCCGGACAGGACTGAGACCCAGTACTTC
CASSVAPDRTETQYF
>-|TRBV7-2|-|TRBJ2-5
TGTGCCAGCAGCTTAAGGGCTAGAACAGAGACCCAGTACTTC
CASSLRARTETQYF
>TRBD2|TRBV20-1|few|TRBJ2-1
TGCAGTGCTAGAGTAGCGGGGGGGATCGATGAGCAGTTCTTC
CSARVAGGIDEQFF
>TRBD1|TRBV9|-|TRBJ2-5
TGTGCCAGCAGCAGGACAGGGGGCTTTCGAGAGACCCAGTACTTC
CASSRTGGFRETQYF
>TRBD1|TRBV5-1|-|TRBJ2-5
TGCGCCAGCAGCGCGGACAGGGCGGAGACCCAGTACTTC
CASSADRAETQYF